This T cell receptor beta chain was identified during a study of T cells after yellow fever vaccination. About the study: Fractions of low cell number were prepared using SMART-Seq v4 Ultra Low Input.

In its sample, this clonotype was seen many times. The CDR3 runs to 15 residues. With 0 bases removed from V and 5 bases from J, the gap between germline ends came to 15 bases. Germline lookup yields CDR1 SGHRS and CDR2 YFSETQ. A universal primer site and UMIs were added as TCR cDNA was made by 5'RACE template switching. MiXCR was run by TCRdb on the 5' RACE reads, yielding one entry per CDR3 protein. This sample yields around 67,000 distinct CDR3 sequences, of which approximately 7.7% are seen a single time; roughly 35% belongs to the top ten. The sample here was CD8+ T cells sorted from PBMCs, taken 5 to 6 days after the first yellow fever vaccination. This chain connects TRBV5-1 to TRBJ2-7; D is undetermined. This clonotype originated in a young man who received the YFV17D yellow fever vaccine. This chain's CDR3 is CASSLELRGRDEQYF. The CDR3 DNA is TGCGCCAGCAGCTTGGAATTAAGAGGAAGGGACGAGCAGTACTTC.